The next 13 T cell receptor beta chains were all read from a single sample in a study of T cells after yellow fever vaccination. One entry per CDR3 protein results from TCRdb running MiXCR on the 5' RACE reads. Of hundreds of thousands of distinct CDR3 sequences in the sample, more than 9% were seen once. Specimen: PBMCs, collected on the day of the first yellow fever vaccination. Every receptor here comes from a man between 18 and 35 years old who received the YFV17D yellow fever vaccine.

The rearrangement joins TRBV20-1 to TRBJ2-7; maybe TRBD2 (6 bases). V was shortened by 3 bases and J by 2 bases, with 11 bases between the two germline ends. Germline assignment: CDR1 DFQATT and CDR2 SNEGSKA (reference sequence). The CDR3 is made up of 13 amino acids. CDR3 DNA sequence: TGCAGTGCTAGGGAGGGCACTCCCTACGAGCAGTACTTC. Translating gives CSAREGTPYEQYF.

The CDR3 protein is CASSQEPPAGAWTGELFF. In nucleotides, the CDR3 is TGCGCCAGCAGCCAAGAACCCCCCGCAGGGGCTTGGACCGGGGAGCTGTTTTTT. The chain combines TRBV4-3 with TRBJ2-2; D may be TRBD1 (6 bases). Germline V lookup: CDR1 LGHNA, CDR2 YSLEER. The V gene lost 0 bases and the J gene lost 5 bases, with 19 bases spanning the gap. CDR3 size: 18 residues.

The rearrangement uses TRBV20-1 and TRBJ1-1; TRBD1 might be the D (5 bases). Trimming removed 8 bases at V and 0 bases at J, with 16 bases between. CDR3 length: 14 residues. Germline values: CDR1 DFQATT, CDR2 SNEGSKA (reference sequence). The CDR3 bases are TGCAGTATGAAAAGGGGTGGAATGAACACTGAAGCTTTCTTT. It is translated as CSMKRGGMNTEAFF.

This clonotype occurred many times. The chain uses TRBV5-1 and TRBJ2-3, with 8 bases aligning to TRBD2. J was trimmed by 0 bases and V by 3 bases; bases with no gene match: 3. This CDR3 is 15 amino acids long. The germline CDR1 and CDR2 sequences are SGHRS and YFSETQ. The CDR3 coding sequence is TGCGCCAGCAGCTCCAGCGGGGGTAGCACAGATACGCAGTATTTT. It is translated as CASSSSGGSTDTQYF.

A few counts support this clonotype. The chain is built from TRBV20-1 and TRBJ2-3; D is unresolved. The CDR3 length is 15 residues. Trimming pared 7 bases from V and 4 bases from J, leaving 21 bases between. Germline V gives CDR1 DFQATT, CDR2 SNEGSKA (reference sequence). CDR3 bases: TGCAGTGTTCAGACACCTACGAGAGGCCCAGATACGCAGTATTTT. This sequence encodes CSVQTPTRGPDTQYF.

The chain has TRBV28 and TRBJ2-1; weak D call: TRBD2 (6 bases). CDR1 and CDR2 (germline): MDHEN, SYDVKM. CDR3 length: 15 amino acids. V lost 6 bases and J 2 bases, leaving 14 bases between the germline ends. This CDR3 reads CASSSTGLPYNEQFF. The CDR3 DNA reads as TGTGCCAGCAGCTCGACGGGACTCCCCTACAATGAGCAGTTCTTC.

In its sample, this clonotype was seen a few times. The chain has TRBV6-1 and TRBJ1-6, with TRBD1 matching over 7 bases. V dropped 5 bases and J dropped 8; count of bases not matched to a gene: 6. Germline V gene sequence: CDR1 MNHNS, CDR2 SASEGT. This CDR3 has 14 amino acids. This CDR3 is CASSRQGSDSPLHF. In DNA form, the CDR3 reads TGTGCCAGCAGTCGACAGGGTTCGGATTCACCCCTCCACTTT.

This clonotype was observed a few times. Relative to the germline gene, one junction end is altered; a read error may explain this. This chain joins TRBV29-1 and TRBJ2-4; a possible D gene is TRBD2 (5 bases). Germline V lookup: CDR1 SQVTM, CDR2 ANQGSEA. The CDR3 covers 13 residues. This CDR3 reads CSVREFAKDIQYF. The CDR3 coding sequence is TGCAGCGTGAGGGAGTTCGCCAAAGACATTCAGTACTTC.

Only a few counts were recorded for this clonotype. V and J are TRBV27 and TRBJ1-5; D remains unclear. Germline assignment: CDR1 MNHEY and CDR2 SMNVEV (reference sequence). Trimming stripped 0 bases from V and 4 bases from J, with 7 bases between. This CDR3 is built from 14 residues. The chain's CDR3 is CASSLSVQNQPQHF. The DNA for the CDR3 is TGTGCCAGCAGTTTATCGGTACAGAATCAGCCCCAGCATTTT.

The chain has TRBV5-1 and TRBJ2-1; a possible D gene is TRBD1 (6 bases). CDR3 length equals 15 residues. V was trimmed by 2 bases and J by 5 bases, leaving 14 bases between them. CDR1 is SGHRS, CDR2 YFSETQ, per germline. Written as DNA, the CDR3 is TGCGCCAGCAGCTTCCAGGGGTCGGTGAACAATGAGCAGTTCTTC. Amino acid sequence: CASSFQGSVNNEQFF.

V is TRBV4-3 and J is TRBJ2-1, with 7 nucleotides matching TRBD2. Germline V gene lookup returns CDR1 LGHNA and CDR2 YSLEER. The CDR3 loop spans 16 amino acids. The V gene end was trimmed by 0 bases and the J gene end by 6 bases; junction bases not matched to a gene: 8. CDR3 sequence reads: CASSQDSQRGGNEQFF. For the CDR3, the DNA is TGCGCCAGCAGCCAAGATTCGCAGCGGGGTGGCAATGAGCAGTTCTTC.

This chain links TRBV10-3 with TRBJ2-7; maybe TRBD2 (5 bases). Germline V gene sequence: CDR1 ENHRY, CDR2 SYGVKD. V was cut by 3 bases and J by 3 bases, with 9 bases left in between. CDR3 length equals 13 residues. The CDR3 here is CAISDQRVYEQYV. Written as DNA, the CDR3 is TGTGCCATCAGTGACCAGAGGGTCTACGAGCAGTACGTC.

This clonotype came up a few times. V gene TRBV12-3 or TRBV12-4 combines with J gene TRBJ2-3; TRBD2 agrees at 8 bases. The CDR3 is 17 amino acids. J was trimmed by 0 bases and V by 4 bases; bases with no gene match: 9. CDR3 nucleotides: TGTGCCAGCAGTTCACCCTCGCGGGGGGCCAGCACAGATACGCAGTATTTT. Protein product: CASSSPSRGASTDTQYF.